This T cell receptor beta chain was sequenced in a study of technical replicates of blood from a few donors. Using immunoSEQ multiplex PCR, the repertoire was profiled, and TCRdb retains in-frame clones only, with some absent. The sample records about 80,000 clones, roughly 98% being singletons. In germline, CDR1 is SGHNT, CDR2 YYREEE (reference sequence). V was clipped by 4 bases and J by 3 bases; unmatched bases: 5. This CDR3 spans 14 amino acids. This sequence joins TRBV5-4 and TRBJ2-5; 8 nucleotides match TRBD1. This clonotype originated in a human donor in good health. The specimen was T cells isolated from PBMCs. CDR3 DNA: TGTGCCAGCAGCCCACCGGGACAGGAAGAGACCCAGTACTTC. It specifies CASSPPGQEETQYF.